The count of the clone carrying this T cell receptor (beta chain) is one. Its target is not known. The data stem from a study of shared clonotypes between healthy human individuals. Notes on the study in general: On the whole, naive subsets had larger estimated richness than memory subsets had.

This CDR3 is built from 13 residues. Trimming pared 6 bases from V and 4 bases from J, leaving 12 bases between. From germline, CDR1 is SNHLY and CDR2 FYNNEI. Generated by immunoSEQ multiplex PCR, the TCRdb table keeps only in-frame clones and is missing some. The sample has roughly 2.6 million clones, roughly nine tenths seen once; the top ten hold 0.11% to 0.15%. The sequence came from a man between 18 and 29 years old in good health. Sequencing was carried out using naive CD4+ T cells sorted from blood. As for subset: CD45RA+ positively selected. The genes are TRBV2 and TRBJ1-1; the D gene is possibly TRBD1 (6 bases). The CDR3, as DNA: TGTGCCAGCAGCCAGCAGGGGCGCACTGAAGCTTTCTTT. This sequence encodes CASSQQGRTEAFF.